This T cell receptor (beta chain) emerged from a study of Ad26.COV2.S vaccination and SARS-CoV-2 variants. Whole-study findings and limits: There was reportedly substantial breadth in spike-specific CD8+ and CD4+ T cell responses after vaccination.

Treatment defined: 15 to 20 received Ad26.COV2.S at low or high dose, single or two shots; a few received placebo; per-sample allocation not given. Samples analyzed were those drawn on day 63 after the first vaccine or placebo injection. Boston supplied an adult donor aged 18-55 years. The V gene lost 7 bases and the J gene lost 2 bases, with 15 bases spanning the gap. CDR3 length: 14 amino acids. Germline V gene lookup returns CDR1 MNHEY and CDR2 SMNVEV (reference sequence). On this clone: Its specificity is not known.

Measured with immunoSEQ multiplex PCR; TCRdb has only the in-frame clones, and not every one. The table lists about 390,000 clones, more than 85% of them singletons. The source was peripheral blood, collected in a trial of Ad26.COV2.S vaccine versus placebo. The sequence derives from a person between 18 and 65 years old who received the Ad26.COV2.S COVID-19 vaccine or a placebo. The V and J genes are TRBV27 and TRBJ2-7; TRBD1 might be the D (5 bases). The CDR3 nucleotides read TGTGCCAGCATGGTAACCAGGGTACCCTACGAGCAGTACTTC. Translated, it gives CASMVTRVPYEQYF.